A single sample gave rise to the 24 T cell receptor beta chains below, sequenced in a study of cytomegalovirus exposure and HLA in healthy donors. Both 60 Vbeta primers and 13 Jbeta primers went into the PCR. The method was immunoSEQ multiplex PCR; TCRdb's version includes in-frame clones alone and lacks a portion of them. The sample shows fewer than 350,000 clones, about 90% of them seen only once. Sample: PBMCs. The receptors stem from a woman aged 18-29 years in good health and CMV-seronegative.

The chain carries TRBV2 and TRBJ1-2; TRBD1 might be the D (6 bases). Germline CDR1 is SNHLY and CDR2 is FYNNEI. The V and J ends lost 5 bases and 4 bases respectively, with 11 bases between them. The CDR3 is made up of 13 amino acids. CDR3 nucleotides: TGTGCCAGCAGTCTTGGACAGATCTATGGCTACACCTTC. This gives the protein CASSLGQIYGYTF.

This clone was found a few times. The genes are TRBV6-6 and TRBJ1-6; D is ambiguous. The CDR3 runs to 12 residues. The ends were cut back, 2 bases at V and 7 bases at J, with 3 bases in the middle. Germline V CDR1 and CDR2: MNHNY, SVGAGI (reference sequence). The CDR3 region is CASSYQNSPLHF. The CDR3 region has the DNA TGTGCCAGCAGTTACCAGAATTCACCCCTCCACTTT.

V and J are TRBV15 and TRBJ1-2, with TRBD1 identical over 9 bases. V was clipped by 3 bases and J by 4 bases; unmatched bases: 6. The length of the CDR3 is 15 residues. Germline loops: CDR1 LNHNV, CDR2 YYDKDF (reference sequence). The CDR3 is CATSSRDRVSYGYTF. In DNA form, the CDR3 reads TGTGCCACCAGCAGCCGGGACAGGGTGAGCTATGGCTACACCTTC.

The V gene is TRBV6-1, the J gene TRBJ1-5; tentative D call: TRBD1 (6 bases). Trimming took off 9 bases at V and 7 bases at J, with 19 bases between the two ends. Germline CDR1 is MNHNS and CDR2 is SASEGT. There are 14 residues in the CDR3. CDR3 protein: CASGTTGLGQPQHF. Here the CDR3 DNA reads TGTGCCAGTGGGACCACAGGGCTGGGACAGCCCCAGCATTTT.

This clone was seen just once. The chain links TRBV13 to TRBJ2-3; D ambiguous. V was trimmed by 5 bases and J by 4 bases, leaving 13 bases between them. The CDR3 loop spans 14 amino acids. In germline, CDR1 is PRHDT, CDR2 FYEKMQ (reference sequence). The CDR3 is CASSRPSFADTQYF. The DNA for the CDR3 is TGTGCCAGCAGCCGCCCGAGTTTTGCAGATACGCAGTATTTT.

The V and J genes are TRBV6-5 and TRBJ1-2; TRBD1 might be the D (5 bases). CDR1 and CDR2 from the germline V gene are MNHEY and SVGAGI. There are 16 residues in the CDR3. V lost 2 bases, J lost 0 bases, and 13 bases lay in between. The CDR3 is CASSYGQGGANYGYTF. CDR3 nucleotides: TGTGCCAGCAGTTACGGGCAGGGAGGAGCTAACTATGGCTACACCTTC.

The CDR3 nucleotides read TGTGCCAGCACTCTACAGAACACCTACGAGCAGTACTTC. Translation: CASTLQNTYEQYF. The chain recombines TRBV6-1 with TRBJ2-7, with D unresolved. CDR1 is MNHNS and CDR2 is SASEGT in the germline V gene. The CDR3 covers 13 residues. Between the trimmed V and J ends, which lost 7 bases and 2 bases, there was a span of 12 bases.

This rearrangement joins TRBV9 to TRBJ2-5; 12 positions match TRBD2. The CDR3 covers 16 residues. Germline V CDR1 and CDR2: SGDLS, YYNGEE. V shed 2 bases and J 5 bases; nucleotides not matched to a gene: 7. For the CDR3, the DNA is TGTGCCAGCAGCGTCTCTAGCGGGGGGGGGTCGGAGACCCAGTACTTC. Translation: CASSVSSGGGSETQYF.

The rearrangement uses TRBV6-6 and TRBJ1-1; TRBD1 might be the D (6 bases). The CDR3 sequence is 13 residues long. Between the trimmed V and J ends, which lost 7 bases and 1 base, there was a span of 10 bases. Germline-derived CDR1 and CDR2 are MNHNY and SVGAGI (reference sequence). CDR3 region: CASKRQANTEAFF. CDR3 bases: TGTGCCAGCAAGAGACAGGCGAACACTGAAGCTTTCTTT.

The CDR3 DNA is TGTGCCAGCAGCTTAGTGGAGGCCTGGAACGGCTACACCTTC. Encoded protein: CASSLVEAWNGYTF. This rearrangement joins TRBV11-2 to TRBJ1-2; D not resolved. This CDR3 contains 14 residues. The germline V and J ends were trimmed by 1 base and 8 bases, with 14 bases remaining between them. The V gene's germline CDR1 is SGHAT and CDR2 FQNNGV.

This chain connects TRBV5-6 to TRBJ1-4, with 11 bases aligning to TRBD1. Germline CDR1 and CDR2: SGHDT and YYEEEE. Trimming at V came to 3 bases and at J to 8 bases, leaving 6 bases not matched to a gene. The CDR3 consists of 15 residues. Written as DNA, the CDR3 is TGTGCCAGCAGCTCCGGACAGGGGGCGCGAGAAAAACTGTTTTTT. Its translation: CASSSGQGAREKLFF.

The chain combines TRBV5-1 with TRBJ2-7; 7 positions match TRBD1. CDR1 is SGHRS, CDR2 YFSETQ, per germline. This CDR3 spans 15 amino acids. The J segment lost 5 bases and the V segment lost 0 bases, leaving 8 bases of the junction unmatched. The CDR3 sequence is CASSLAPAGGNEQYF. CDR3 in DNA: TGCGCCAGCAGCTTGGCTCCGGCAGGGGGAAACGAGCAGTACTTC.

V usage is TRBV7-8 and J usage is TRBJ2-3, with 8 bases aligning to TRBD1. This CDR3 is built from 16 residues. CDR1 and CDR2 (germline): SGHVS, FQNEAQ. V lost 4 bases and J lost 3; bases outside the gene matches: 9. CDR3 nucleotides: TGTGCCAGCAGCTCCCGCCGGGACAGGCCTACAGATACGCAGTATTTT. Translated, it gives CASSSRRDRPTDTQYF.

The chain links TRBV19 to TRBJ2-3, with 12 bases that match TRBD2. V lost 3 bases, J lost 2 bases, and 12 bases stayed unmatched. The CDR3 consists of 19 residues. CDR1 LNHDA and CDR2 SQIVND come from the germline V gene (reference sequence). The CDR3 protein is CASSISSGGALASTDTQYF. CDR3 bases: TGTGCCAGTAGTATCTCTAGCGGGGGGGCCCTTGCCTCCACAGATACGCAGTATTTT.

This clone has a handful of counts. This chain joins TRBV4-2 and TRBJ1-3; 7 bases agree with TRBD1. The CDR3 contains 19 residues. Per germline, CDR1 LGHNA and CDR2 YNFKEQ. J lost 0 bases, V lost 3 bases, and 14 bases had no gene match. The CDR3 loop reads CASSHSLGGTVASGNTIYF. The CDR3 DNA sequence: TGTGCCAGCAGCCATTCCTTAGGGGGGACAGTTGCCTCTGGAAACACCATATATTTT.

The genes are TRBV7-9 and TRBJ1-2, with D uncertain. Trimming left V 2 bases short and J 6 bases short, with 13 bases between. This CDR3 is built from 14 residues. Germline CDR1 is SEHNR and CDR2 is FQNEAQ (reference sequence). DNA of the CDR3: TGTGCCAGCAGCTTAAATGCAGATGTCGATGGCTACACCTTC. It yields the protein CASSLNADVDGYTF.

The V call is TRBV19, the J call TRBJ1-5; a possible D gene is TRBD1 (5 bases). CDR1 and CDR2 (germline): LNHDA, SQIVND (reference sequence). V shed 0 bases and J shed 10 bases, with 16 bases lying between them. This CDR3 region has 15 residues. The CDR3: CASSIDRGRKLPQHF. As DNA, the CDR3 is TGTGCCAGTAGTATAGATCGGGGGAGGAAGTTACCCCAGCATTTT.

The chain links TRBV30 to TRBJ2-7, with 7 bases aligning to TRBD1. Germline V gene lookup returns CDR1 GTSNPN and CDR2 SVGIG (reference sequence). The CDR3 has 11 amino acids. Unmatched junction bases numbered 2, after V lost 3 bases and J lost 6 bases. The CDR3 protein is CAWRQGSEQYF. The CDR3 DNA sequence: TGTGCCTGGAGACAGGGGAGCGAGCAGTACTTC.

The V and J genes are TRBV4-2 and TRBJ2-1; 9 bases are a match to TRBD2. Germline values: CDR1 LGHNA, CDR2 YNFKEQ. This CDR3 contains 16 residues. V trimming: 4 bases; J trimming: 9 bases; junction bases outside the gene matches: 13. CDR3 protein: CASSRTEGLASREQFF. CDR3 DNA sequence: TGTGCCAGCAGCCGGACGGAGGGACTAGCCTCCCGTGAGCAGTTCTTC.

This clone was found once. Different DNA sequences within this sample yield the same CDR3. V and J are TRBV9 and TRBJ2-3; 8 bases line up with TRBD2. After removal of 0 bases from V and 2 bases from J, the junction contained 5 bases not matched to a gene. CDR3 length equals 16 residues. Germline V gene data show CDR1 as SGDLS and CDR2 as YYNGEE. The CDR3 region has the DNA TGTGCCAGCAGCGTAGACGGGGGGGCCTCCACAGATACGCAGTATTTT. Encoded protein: CASSVDGGASTDTQYF.

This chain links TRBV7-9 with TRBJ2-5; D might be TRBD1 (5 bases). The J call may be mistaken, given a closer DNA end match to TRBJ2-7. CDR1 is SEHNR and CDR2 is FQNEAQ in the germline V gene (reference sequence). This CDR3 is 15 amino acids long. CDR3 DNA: TGTGCCAGCAGCTTAGCCCAGGGCCCTTCCTACGAGCAGTACTTC. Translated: CASSLAQGPSYEQYF.

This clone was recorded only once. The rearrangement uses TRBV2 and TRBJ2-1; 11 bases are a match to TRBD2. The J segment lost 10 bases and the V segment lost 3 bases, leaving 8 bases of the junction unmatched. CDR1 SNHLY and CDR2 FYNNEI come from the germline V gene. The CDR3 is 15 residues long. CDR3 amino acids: CASSDLAGGHREQFF. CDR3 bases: TGTGCCAGCAGTGATCTAGCGGGGGGCCACCGAGAGCAGTTCTTC.

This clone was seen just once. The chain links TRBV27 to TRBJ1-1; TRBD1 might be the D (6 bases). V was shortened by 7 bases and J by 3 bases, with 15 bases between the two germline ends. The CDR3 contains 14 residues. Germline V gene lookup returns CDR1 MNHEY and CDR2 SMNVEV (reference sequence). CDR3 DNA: TGTGCCAGCAAATGGGGGGGCTCCGACACTGAAGCTTTCTTT. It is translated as CASKWGGSDTEAFF.

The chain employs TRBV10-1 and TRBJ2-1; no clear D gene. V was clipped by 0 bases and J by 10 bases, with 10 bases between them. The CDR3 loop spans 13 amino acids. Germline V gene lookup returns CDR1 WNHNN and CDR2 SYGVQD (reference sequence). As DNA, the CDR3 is TGCGCCAGCAGTGAGTCGGAACTCGGGGAGCAGTTCTTC. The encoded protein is CASSESELGEQFF.